Described below is a single TCR beta chain sequence and its context. These data belong to a study of cytomegalovirus exposure and HLA in healthy donors. The primer mix had 60 Vbeta and 13 Jbeta primers. Profiled with immunoSEQ multiplex PCR; TCRdb holds only in-frame clones, not every one. The table records more than 110,000 clones, approximately 70% of them present only once. The CDR3 is made up of 13 amino acids. CDR1 and CDR2 (germline): MNHNS, SASEGT. Deletions cut 5 bases from V and 3 bases from J, with 10 bases between. Sequences were obtained from PBMCs. The V call is TRBV6-1, the J call TRBJ1-1, with D tentatively TRBD1 (6 bases). The sequence derives from a woman between 55 and 75 years old in good health and CMV-seropositive. DNA of the CDR3: TGTGCCAGCAGTCGGGGGGCTGACACTGAAGCTTTCTTT. This gives the protein CASSRGADTEAFF.